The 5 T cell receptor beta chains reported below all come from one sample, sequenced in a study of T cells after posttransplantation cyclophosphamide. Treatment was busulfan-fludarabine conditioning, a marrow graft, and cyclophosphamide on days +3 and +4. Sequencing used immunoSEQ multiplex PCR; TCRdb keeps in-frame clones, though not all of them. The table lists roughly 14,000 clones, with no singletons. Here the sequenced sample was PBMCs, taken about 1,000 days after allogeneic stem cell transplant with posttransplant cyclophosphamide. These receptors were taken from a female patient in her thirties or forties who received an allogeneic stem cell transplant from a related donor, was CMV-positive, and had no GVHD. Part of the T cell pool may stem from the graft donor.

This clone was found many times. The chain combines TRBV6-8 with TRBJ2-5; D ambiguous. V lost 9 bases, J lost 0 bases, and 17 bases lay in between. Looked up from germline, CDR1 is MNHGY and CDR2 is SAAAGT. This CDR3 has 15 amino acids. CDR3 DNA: TGTGCCAGACGAGAACTAAAGTGGTACCAAGAGACCCAGTACTTC. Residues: CARRELKWYQETQYF.

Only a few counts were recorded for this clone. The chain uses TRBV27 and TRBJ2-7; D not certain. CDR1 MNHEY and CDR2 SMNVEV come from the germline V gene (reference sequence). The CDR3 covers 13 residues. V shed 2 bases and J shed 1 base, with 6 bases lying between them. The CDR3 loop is CASSLVRSYEQYF. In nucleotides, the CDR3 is TGTGCCAGCAGTTTAGTCAGATCCTACGAGCAGTACTTC.

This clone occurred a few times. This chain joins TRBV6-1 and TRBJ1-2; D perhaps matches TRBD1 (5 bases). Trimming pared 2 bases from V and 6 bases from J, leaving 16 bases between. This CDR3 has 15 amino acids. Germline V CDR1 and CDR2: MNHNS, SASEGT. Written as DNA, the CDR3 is TGTGCCAGCAGTGAAAAAGACAGAGCCCTAAATGGCTACACCTTC. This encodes CASSEKDRALNGYTF.

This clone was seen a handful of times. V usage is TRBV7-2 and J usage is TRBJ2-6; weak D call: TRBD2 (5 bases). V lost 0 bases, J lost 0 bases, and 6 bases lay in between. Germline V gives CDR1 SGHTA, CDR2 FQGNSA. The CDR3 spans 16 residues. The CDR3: CASSLAAGSGANVLTF. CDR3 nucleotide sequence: TGTGCCAGCAGCTTAGCTGCGGGCTCTGGGGCCAACGTCCTGACTTTC.

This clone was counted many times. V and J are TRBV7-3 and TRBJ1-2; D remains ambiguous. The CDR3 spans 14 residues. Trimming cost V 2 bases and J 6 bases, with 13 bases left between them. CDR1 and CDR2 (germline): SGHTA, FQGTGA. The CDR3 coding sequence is TGTGCCAGCAGCTTAGAATTCGCGGAAAATGGCTACACCTTC. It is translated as CASSLEFAENGYTF.